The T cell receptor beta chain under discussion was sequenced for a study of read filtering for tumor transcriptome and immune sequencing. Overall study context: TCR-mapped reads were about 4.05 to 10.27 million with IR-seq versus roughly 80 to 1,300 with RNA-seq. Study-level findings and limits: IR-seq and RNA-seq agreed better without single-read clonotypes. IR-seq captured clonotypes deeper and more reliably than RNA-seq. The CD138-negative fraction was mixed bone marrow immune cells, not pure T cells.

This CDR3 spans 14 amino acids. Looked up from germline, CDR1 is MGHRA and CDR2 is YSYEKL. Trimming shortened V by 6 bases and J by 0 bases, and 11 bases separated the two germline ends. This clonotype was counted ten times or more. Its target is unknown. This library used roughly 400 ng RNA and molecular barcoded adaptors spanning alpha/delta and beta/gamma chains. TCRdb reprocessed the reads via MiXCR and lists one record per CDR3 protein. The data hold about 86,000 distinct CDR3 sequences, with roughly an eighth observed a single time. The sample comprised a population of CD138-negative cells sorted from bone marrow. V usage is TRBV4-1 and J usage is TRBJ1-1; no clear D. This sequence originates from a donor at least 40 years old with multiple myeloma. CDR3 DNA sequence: TGCGCCAGCAGTCAACCGACCATGAACACTGAAGCTTTCTTT. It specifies CASSQPTMNTEAFF.